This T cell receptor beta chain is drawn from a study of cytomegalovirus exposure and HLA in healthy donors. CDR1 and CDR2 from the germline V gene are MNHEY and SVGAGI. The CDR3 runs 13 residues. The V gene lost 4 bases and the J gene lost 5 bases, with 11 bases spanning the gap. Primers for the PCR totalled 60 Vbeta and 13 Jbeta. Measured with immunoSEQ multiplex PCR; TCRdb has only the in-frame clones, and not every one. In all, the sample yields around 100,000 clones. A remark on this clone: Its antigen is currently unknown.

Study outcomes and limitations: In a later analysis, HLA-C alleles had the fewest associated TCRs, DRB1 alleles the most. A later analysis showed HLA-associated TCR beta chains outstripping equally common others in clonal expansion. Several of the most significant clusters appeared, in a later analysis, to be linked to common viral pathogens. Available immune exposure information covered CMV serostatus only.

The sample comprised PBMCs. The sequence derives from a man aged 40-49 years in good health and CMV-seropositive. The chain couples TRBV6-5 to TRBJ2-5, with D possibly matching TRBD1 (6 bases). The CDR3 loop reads CASSLYREETQYF. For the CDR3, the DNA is TGTGCCAGCAGTTTATACAGGGAGGAGACCCAGTACTTC.